A single sample is the source of the 20 T cell receptor beta chains below, sequenced in a study of Graves' ophthalmopathy and Graves' hyperthyroidism. The study amplified TCR beta CDR3 regions using RNA transcripts. The workflow started with a first-round RT-PCR run with HTBI primers and then moved on to a second-round multiplex PCR. TCRdb reprocessed the multiplex PCR reads via MiXCR and lists one record per CDR3 protein. This repertoire shows more than 300,000 distinct CDR3 sequences, 15% to 17% found once; its top ten account for approximately 7%. Sequencing was performed on peripheral blood. These receptor sequences come from a woman in her late teens or twenties with stable Graves' hyperthyroidism.

With respect to this clonotype: Since a much larger clone is just one base distant, this may be a read error. The chain is built from TRBV24-1 and TRBJ1-1; 7 bases fit TRBD1. The CDR3 is 14 amino acids. Germline values: CDR1 KGHDR, CDR2 SFDVKD. The CDR3 DNA sequence: TGTGCCACCCGACAGGGAGGGATGAGCGCTGAAGCTTGCTTT. This encodes CATRQGGMSAEACF.

This clonotype was observed many times. The gene calls are TRBV7-9 and TRBJ1-1; D remains unclear. CDR1 SEHNR and CDR2 FQNEAQ come from the germline V gene (reference sequence). V was cut by 3 bases and J by 0 bases, with 17 bases left in between. There are 17 residues in the CDR3. CDR3 sequence: CASSFSRPGGMNTEAFF. The CDR3 region has the DNA TGTGCCAGCAGCTTTAGTCGACCGGGCGGAATGAACACTGAAGCTTTCTTT.

This clonotype showed up many times. The genes are TRBV20-1 and TRBJ2-5, with 7 bases aligning to TRBD2. This CDR3 has 13 residues. With V trimmed by 3 bases and J by 5 bases, 6 bases remained unmatched. Per germline, CDR1 DFQATT and CDR2 SNEGSKA (reference sequence). The DNA of the CDR3 is TGCAGTGCTAGCCCCAGCGGGGCGGAGACCCAGTACTTC. Residues: CSASPSGAETQYF.

As for this clonotype: No conserved phenylalanine or tryptophan ends this CDR3, so it is likely a read error. The chain is built from TRBV9 and TRBJ2-2; TRBD1 aligns across 7 bases. V lost 3 bases, J lost 1 base, and 3 bases stayed unmatched. The length of the CDR3 is 15 residues. Per the germline V gene, CDR1 is SGDLS and CDR2 is YYNGEE. As DNA, the CDR3 is TGTGCCAGCAGCGAGACAGGGTTGAACACCGGGGAGCTGTTTTAT. Translated: CASSETGLNTGELFY.

This clonotype came up many times. The chain recombines TRBV4-1 with TRBJ1-2, with D perhaps TRBD1 (5 bases). CDR3 length equals 16 residues. Trimming stripped 0 bases from V and 4 bases from J, with 15 bases between. Germline loops: CDR1 MGHRA, CDR2 YSYEKL. The CDR3 loop reads CASSQESGGSSYGYTF. Here the CDR3 DNA reads TGCGCCAGCAGCCAAGAGAGCGGGGGTTCGAGCTATGGCTACACCTTC.

The sample holds many counts of this clonotype. The genes are TRBV6-5 and TRBJ2-2; D is unclear. V gave up 2 bases and J gave up 2 bases, with 15 bases separating them. The germline gives CDR1 MNHEY, CDR2 SVGAGI. The CDR3 length is 17 residues. The CDR3 protein is CASSYLPRMANTGELFF. The CDR3 bases are TGTGCCAGCAGTTACCTTCCCCGAATGGCTAACACCGGGGAGCTGTTTTTT.

This clonotype was recorded at least ten times. The chain employs TRBV6-1 and TRBJ1-1; TRBD1 matches 8 bases. With 10 bases clipped from V and 0 bases from J, the junction kept 7 bases outside the gene matches. There are 14 residues in the CDR3. The germline gives CDR1 MNHNS, CDR2 SASEGT. The CDR3 is CAIRTGPMNTEAFF. The CDR3 region has the DNA TGTGCCATACGGACAGGGCCGATGAACACTGAAGCTTTCTTT.

This clonotype occurred many times. The chain recombines TRBV12-3 or TRBV12-4 with TRBJ2-7; D may match TRBD1 or TRBD2 (5 bases each). The CDR3 covers 12 residues. Trimming stripped 6 bases from V and 6 bases from J, with 12 bases between. CDR3 in amino acids: CASSQTGREQYF. The CDR3 coding sequence is TGTGCCAGCAGCCAGACGGGGCGCGAGCAGTACTTC.

This clonotype was observed many times. The gene calls are TRBV4-2 and TRBJ2-5, with TRBD2 identical over 11 bases. V trimming: 1 base; J trimming: 3 bases; junction bases outside the gene matches: 4. This CDR3 region has 16 residues. The germline V gene has CDR1 LGHNA and CDR2 YNFKEQ. CDR3 coding DNA: TGTGCCAGCAGCCAAGCCCTGGGACTAGCGGAAGAGACCCAGTACTTC. Protein product: CASSQALGLAEETQYF.

This clonotype has ten or more counts. With a much larger clone just one base away, this may be a read error. V is TRBV28 and J is TRBJ1-6; 8 bases are shared with TRBD1. The CDR3 has 15 residues. With V trimmed by 5 bases and J by 8 bases, 8 bases remained unmatched. The germline V gene has CDR1 MDHEN and CDR2 SYDVKM. The CDR3 loop is CASSPGTGGYSPLHF. Written as DNA, the CDR3 is TGTGCCAGCAGTCCAGGGACAGGTGGCTATTCACCCCTCCACTTT.

The chain recombines TRBV13 with TRBJ1-2; 11 bases are a match to TRBD1. CDR3 length: 16 amino acids. The V and J ends lost 5 bases and 3 bases, in that order; junction bases with no gene match: 8. Germline CDR1 and CDR2: PRHDT and FYEKMQ (reference sequence). CDR3 nucleotides: TGTGCCAGCAGCACGGGGACAGGGGGATATGACTATGGCTACACCTTC. Residues: CASSTGTGGYDYGYTF. The full variable domain, rest sourced from reference TRBV13 and TRBJ1-2, is AAGVIQSPRHLIKEKRETATLKCYPIPRHDTVYWYQQGPGQDPQFLISFYEKMQSDKGSIPDRFSAQQFSDYHSELNMSSLELGDSALYFCASSTGTGGYDYGYTFGSGTRLTVV.

The sample holds many counts of this clonotype. The chain joins TRBV7-9 to TRBJ2-6; 8 positions match TRBD1. The CDR3 extends over 17 amino acids. Germline V lookup: CDR1 SEHNR, CDR2 FQNEAQ (reference sequence). Trimming cost V 5 bases and J 0 bases; bases outside gene matches: 6. The CDR3 nucleotides are TGTGCCAGCAGCCGTGGGACAGGCATCTCTGGGGCCAACGTCCTGACTTTC. Its translation is CASSRGTGISGANVLTF.

This clonotype appeared many times. The rearrangement uses TRBV11-2 and TRBJ1-2; D is possibly TRBD1 (5 bases). The CDR3 has 14 amino acids. Germline loops: CDR1 SGHAT, CDR2 FQNNGV. V was shortened by 5 bases and J by 5 bases, with 15 bases between the two germline ends. The CDR3 DNA sequence: TGTGCCAGCAGCCCCGCAGGGATCGGGTATGGCTACACCTTC. It specifies CASSPAGIGYGYTF.

The chain links TRBV6-1 to TRBJ2-7; D is possibly TRBD2 (5 bases). Deletions cut 8 bases from V and 2 bases from J, with 16 bases between. This CDR3 is built from 14 residues. Germline CDR1 is MNHNS and CDR2 is SASEGT. This CDR3 is CASGTSGAAYEQYF. The CDR3 region has the DNA TGTGCCAGCGGTACAAGCGGTGCGGCCTACGAGCAGTACTTC.

Ten or more counts support this clonotype. The rearrangement joins TRBV7-3 to TRBJ1-1, with no clear D. V dropped 4 bases and J dropped 5 bases, with 14 bases sitting between them. The CDR3 totals 14 residues. From germline, CDR1 is SGHTA and CDR2 FQGTGA. The CDR3 DNA is TGTGCCAGCAGCTCATCCCCTGCGGGTACTGAAGCTTTCTTT. Its protein is CASSSSPAGTEAFF.

This clonotype has ten or more counts. CDR3 residues: CASSYSPTGADYGYTF. CDR3 DNA: TGTGCCAGCAGTTACTCACCCACTGGGGCAGACTATGGCTACACCTTC. This chain uses TRBV6-5 with TRBJ1-2; D perhaps matches TRBD1 (5 bases). Germline assignment: CDR1 MNHEY and CDR2 SVGAGI. The CDR3 length is 16 residues. Between the trimmed V and J ends, which lost 0 bases and 3 bases, there was a span of 14 bases.

This clonotype was seen ten or more times. V gene TRBV14 combines with J gene TRBJ1-1; D ambiguous. This CDR3 has 16 amino acids. V gave up 1 base and J gave up 0 bases, with 12 bases separating them. Germline V gene data show CDR1 as SGHDN and CDR2 as FVKESK. CDR3 loop: CASSQVAGVMNTEAFF. CDR3 sequence (DNA): TGTGCCAGCAGCCAAGTGGCAGGTGTGATGAACACTGAAGCTTTCTTT.

This clonotype was seen at least ten times. This rearrangement joins TRBV27 to TRBJ1-1; D is unclear. Trimming pared 3 bases from V and 4 bases from J, leaving 9 bases between. CDR1 and CDR2 (germline): MNHEY, SMNVEV (reference sequence). This CDR3 has 13 amino acids. The CDR3 bases are TGTGCCAGCAGTTTTCTCCAGAGCACTGAAGCTTTCTTT. Its translation: CASSFLQSTEAFF.

In its sample, this clonotype was seen many times. The V call is TRBV2, the J call TRBJ1-1; D is perhaps TRBD1 (6 bases). Germline V gives CDR1 SNHLY, CDR2 FYNNEI. Deletions cut 3 bases from V and 8 bases from J, with 16 bases between. This CDR3 contains 14 residues. The CDR3 loop is CASSDRQGINEAFF. CDR3 DNA sequence: TGTGCCAGCAGTGATCGGCAGGGGATTAACGAAGCTTTCTTT.

The sample holds one count of this clonotype. Given a much more abundant clone one base away, this may be a read error. The V and J genes are TRBV6-1 and TRBJ2-5, with 8 bases that match TRBD1. This CDR3 is 13 amino acids long. Germline assignment: CDR1 MNHNS and CDR2 SASEGT. The ends lost 6 bases at V and 5 bases at J; junction bases unmatched: 5. The CDR3 nucleotides are TGTGCCAGCAGAGCAGGGGGCTTGGAGACCCAGTACTTC. This sequence encodes CASRAGGLETQYF.